One TCR beta chain is described in this entry. In the source study's methods: Reference gene primer amplification yielded estimated nucleated cell counts. The data were produced by immunoSEQ multiplex PCR, yet TCRdb's version contains in-frame clones alone and is incomplete. The DNA was the basis for D and trimming; V, J and clone size are from that table. The table shows 25,000 to 35,000 clones, with about three quarters occurring only once. The germline V and J ends were trimmed by 10 bases and 4 bases, with 14 bases remaining between them. There are 13 residues in the CDR3. CDR1 SEHNR and CDR2 FQNEAQ come from the germline V gene (reference sequence). The sample is drawn from a study of blood T cell repertoires in COVID-19. For the study at large: Both acute and convalescent COVID-19 samples were obtained from the United States, Italy and Spain. In each case, the material was cDNA or gDNA derived from T cells, B-cell-depleted T cells, or PBMCs.

The gene calls are TRBV7-9 and TRBJ1-3; unclear D gene. This sequence was found in a woman between 65 and 79 years old with active or convalescent COVID-19. The specimen sequenced was peripheral blood. The CDR3 DNA follows: TGTGCCACCCACTCAGGTGCCGGAAACACCATATATTTT. This encodes CATHSGAGNTIYF.